The following is a TCR beta chain sequence with its context. This sample was included in a study of blood T cells in healthy people across ages. Through a sample-barcoded 5' primer and a J-beta primer mix, a second PCR was run for about 6 to 12 cycles. Using its own MiXCR run on the 5' RACE reads, TCRdb lists one record per CDR3 protein. The repertoire holds 760,000 or so distinct CDR3 sequences, with around 25% as singletons. The germline CDR1 and CDR2 sequences are MNHNS and SASEGT. Between the trimmed V and J ends, which lost 5 bases and 5 bases, there was a span of 16 bases. CDR3 length equals 14 residues. The same data also contributed to another study, on T cells of mothers and their children.

The rearrangement uses TRBV6-1 and TRBJ2-7; D unresolved. This TCR was recovered from a boy aged 10-17 years in good health. What was sequenced was blood. The CDR3 nucleotides are TGTGCCAGCAGTCCGGGCCCCAATTCGGACGAGCAGTACTTC. As protein: CASSPGPNSDEQYF.